This is a list of T cell receptor beta chains from one sample in a study of cytomegalovirus exposure and HLA in healthy donors. Sequencing used immunoSEQ multiplex PCR; TCRdb keeps in-frame clones, though not all of them. The table lists 120,000 or so clones, 75% to 85% of them singletons. The source material was PBMCs. These receptors were obtained from a man aged 30 to 39 in good health and CMV-seropositive. The CDR3 runs from the conserved cysteine through the conserved F or W. D genes are given only for firm matches. For some rows the clone size is stated as once, few or many, or as a class when expanded; others skip it.

CDR3aa: CSANRGGVDIQYF; CDR3nt: TGCAGCGCCAACCGGGGGGGGGTGGACATTCAGTACTTC; abundance: few; j_gene: TRBJ2-4; v_gene: TRBV29-1; d_gene: TRBD2
CDR3aa: CASSPPRGNEQFF; CDR3nt: TGTGCCAGCAGTCCCCCAAGGGGCAATGAGCAGTTCTTC; abundance: .; j_gene: TRBJ2-1; v_gene: TRBV6-5; d_gene: .
CDR3aa: CASRTTGERGYTF; CDR3nt: TGTGCCAGCAGAACCACAGGGGAGCGTGGCTACACCTTC; abundance: .; j_gene: TRBJ1-2; v_gene: TRBV6-5; d_gene: TRBD1
CDR3aa: CASSEVGARTGELFF; CDR3nt: TGTGCCAGCAGTGAAGTTGGGGCGAGGACCGGGGAGCTGTTTTTT; abundance: few; j_gene: TRBJ2-2; v_gene: TRBV2; d_gene: .
CDR3aa: CASSPSKDRVYDTQYF; CDR3nt: TGCGCCAGCAGCCCTTCAAAAGACAGGGTATACGATACGCAGTATTTT; abundance: once; j_gene: TRBJ2-3; v_gene: TRBV4-1; d_gene: TRBD1
CDR3aa: CASSIAGRGLVTEAFF; CDR3nt: TGTGCCAGTAGTATAGCAGGCAGGGGGCTCGTCACTGAAGCTTTCTTT; abundance: few; j_gene: TRBJ1-1; v_gene: TRBV19; d_gene: TRBD1
CDR3aa: CASSWGAGANQPQHF; CDR3nt: TGTGCCAGCAGCTGGGGGGCGGGGGCTAATCAGCCCCAGCATTTT; abundance: .; j_gene: TRBJ1-5; v_gene: TRBV7-9; d_gene: .
CDR3aa: CAAGTELAGELFF; CDR3nt: TGTGCCGCTGGGACAGAACTGGCCGGGGAGCTGTTTTTT; abundance: .; j_gene: TRBJ2-2; v_gene: TRBV9; d_gene: TRBD1
CDR3aa: CASSPVASTDTQYF; CDR3nt: TGTGCCAGCAGCCCTGTAGCTAGCACAGATACGCAGTATTTT; abundance: few; j_gene: TRBJ2-3; v_gene: TRBV5-6; d_gene: .
CDR3aa: CASSFRGWNTEAFF; CDR3nt: TGTGCCAGCAGTTTCAGGGGTTGGAACACTGAAGCTTTCTTT; abundance: .; j_gene: TRBJ1-1; v_gene: TRBV2; d_gene: .
CDR3aa: CASSFRRFGETQYF; CDR3nt: TGTGCCAGCAGCTTTCGCAGGTTTGGAGAGACCCAGTACTTC; abundance: .; j_gene: TRBJ2-5; v_gene: TRBV5-6; d_gene: .
CDR3aa: CASSILQGQTQYF; CDR3nt: TGTGCCAGTAGTATACTACAGGGCCAGACCCAGTACTTC; abundance: .; j_gene: TRBJ2-5; v_gene: TRBV19; d_gene: .
CDR3aa: CASMGTSSYEQYF; CDR3nt: TGTGCCAGCATGGGGACTAGCTCCTACGAGCAGTACTTC; abundance: .; j_gene: TRBJ2-7; v_gene: TRBV6-5; d_gene: TRBD2
CDR3aa: CASDRGNEQFF; CDR3nt: TGTGCCAGTGACAGGGGAAATGAGCAGTTCTTC; abundance: once; j_gene: TRBJ2-1; v_gene: TRBV19; d_gene: TRBD1
CDR3aa: CASSLGQNEKLFF; CDR3nt: TGTGCCAGCAGCTTGGGACAAAATGAAAAACTGTTTTTT; abundance: few; j_gene: TRBJ1-4; v_gene: TRBV5-6; d_gene: .
CDR3aa: CASSSSDRGLSYNEQFF; CDR3nt: TGCGCCAGCAGCTCCTCTGACAGGGGGCTGTCCTACAATGAGCAGTTCTTC; abundance: .; j_gene: TRBJ2-1; v_gene: TRBV5-1; d_gene: TRBD1
CDR3aa: CASRDPGGQGETQYF; CDR3nt: TGTGCCAGCAGAGACCCTGGGGGACAGGGAGAGACCCAGTACTTC; abundance: few; j_gene: TRBJ2-5; v_gene: TRBV6-6; d_gene: TRBD1
CDR3aa: CATSRTGTIYEQYF; CDR3nt: TGTGCCACCAGCAGAACCGGGACAATTTACGAGCAGTACTTC; abundance: few; j_gene: TRBJ2-7; v_gene: TRBV15; d_gene: .
CDR3aa: CASSEEGLAGSTDTQYF; CDR3nt: TGTGCCAGCAGTGAAGAGGGACTAGCGGGGAGTACAGATACGCAGTATTTT; abundance: .; j_gene: TRBJ2-3; v_gene: TRBV6-1; d_gene: TRBD2
CDR3aa: CAWSVKGGGNQPQHF; CDR3nt: TGTGCCTGGAGTGTAAAGGGAGGAGGCAATCAGCCCCAGCATTTT; abundance: .; j_gene: TRBJ1-5; v_gene: TRBV30; d_gene: .
CDR3aa: CAISESMNRGPGELFF; CDR3nt: TGTGCCATCAGTGAGTCTATGAACAGGGGCCCCGGGGAGCTGTTTTTT; abundance: .; j_gene: TRBJ2-2; v_gene: TRBV10-3; d_gene: TRBD1
CDR3aa: CASSRTGGNQPQHF; CDR3nt: TGTGCCAGCAGCCGGACAGGGGGCAATCAGCCCCAGCATTTT; abundance: .; j_gene: TRBJ1-5; v_gene: TRBV7-2; d_gene: TRBD1
CDR3aa: CASSVAGTKIPGELFF; CDR3nt: TGTGCCAGCAGCGTAGCTGGGACAAAGATTCCCGGGGAGCTGTTTTTT; abundance: .; j_gene: TRBJ2-2; v_gene: TRBV9; d_gene: .
CDR3aa: CASSELLGTVSGNTIYF; CDR3nt: TGTGCCAGCAGTGAATTGTTGGGGACAGTCTCTGGAAACACCATATATTTT; abundance: once; j_gene: TRBJ1-3; v_gene: TRBV2; d_gene: TRBD1
CDR3aa: CASSLEGQANTEAFF; CDR3nt: TGCGCCAGCAGCTTGGAGGGACAGGCAAACACTGAAGCTTTCTTT; abundance: .; j_gene: TRBJ1-1; v_gene: TRBV5-1; d_gene: TRBD1
CDR3aa: CASRTETGGNTGELFF; CDR3nt: TGTGCCAGCAGAACGGAAACAGGGGGCAACACCGGGGAGCTGTTTTTT; abundance: .; j_gene: TRBJ2-2; v_gene: TRBV2; d_gene: TRBD1
CDR3aa: CASSTMYPPPGTGYSNQPQHF; CDR3nt: TGTGCCAGTAGTACAATGTATCCCCCCCCCGGGACAGGCTATAGCAATCAGCCCCAGCATTTT; abundance: .; j_gene: TRBJ1-5; v_gene: TRBV19; d_gene: TRBD1
CDR3aa: CATSRGVSSGNTIYF; CDR3nt: TGTGCCACCAGCAGGGGAGTGAGCTCTGGAAACACCATATATTTT; abundance: .; j_gene: TRBJ1-3; v_gene: TRBV15; d_gene: .
CDR3aa: CASSLTWDRNTEAFF; CDR3nt: TGTGCCAGCAGCTTAACGTGGGACAGGAACACTGAAGCTTTCTTT; abundance: .; j_gene: TRBJ1-1; v_gene: TRBV7-2; d_gene: TRBD1
CDR3aa: CASSRYRHNEQFF; CDR3nt: TGTGCCAGCAGTAGGTACAGACACAATGAGCAGTTCTTC; abundance: .; j_gene: TRBJ2-1; v_gene: TRBV6-1; d_gene: .
CDR3aa: CAWKFGGGAEGNEQFF; CDR3nt: TGTGCCTGGAAATTTGGCGGGGGGGCGGAGGGGAATGAGCAGTTCTTC; abundance: .; j_gene: TRBJ2-1; v_gene: TRBV30; d_gene: TRBD2
CDR3aa: CASSELGGQGREKLFF; CDR3nt: TGTGCCAGCAGTGAATTAGGGGGACAGGGTCGGGAAAAACTGTTTTTT; abundance: .; j_gene: TRBJ1-4; v_gene: TRBV25-1; d_gene: TRBD1
CDR3aa: CASSSHSRDRRQPQHF; CDR3nt: TGTGCCAGCAGTTCTCACTCCCGGGACAGAAGACAGCCCCAGCATTTT; abundance: .; j_gene: TRBJ1-5; v_gene: TRBV27; d_gene: TRBD1
CDR3aa: CASSPPPGGQRDSTDTQYF; CDR3nt: TGTGCCAGCAGTCCTCCCCCGGGGGGCCAAAGAGACAGCACAGATACGCAGTATTTT; abundance: .; j_gene: TRBJ2-3; v_gene: TRBV28; d_gene: .
CDR3aa: CASSLDPRGTEAFF; CDR3nt: TGTGCCAGCAGCTTAGACCCCCGGGGGACTGAAGCTTTCTTT; abundance: .; j_gene: TRBJ1-1; v_gene: TRBV11-2; d_gene: .
CDR3aa: CASYPHRGKLYNEQFF; CDR3nt: TGTGCCAGCTACCCGCATAGAGGGAAACTCTACAATGAGCAGTTCTTC; abundance: .; j_gene: TRBJ2-1; v_gene: TRBV6-6; d_gene: .
CDR3aa: CASSLRQDPSAFF; CDR3nt: TGTGCCAGCAGCCTTAGACAGGACCCATCAGCTTTCTTT; abundance: .; j_gene: TRBJ1-1; v_gene: TRBV14; d_gene: .
CDR3aa: CASSGLESSGGDEQFF; CDR3nt: TGCGCCAGCAGCGGACTGGAGAGTAGCGGGGGCGATGAGCAGTTCTTC; abundance: .; j_gene: TRBJ2-1; v_gene: TRBV10-2; d_gene: TRBD2
CDR3aa: CASSGTGILSGYTF; CDR3nt: TGTGCCAGCAGTGGGACAGGGATTTTGTCTGGCTACACCTTC; abundance: once; j_gene: TRBJ1-2; v_gene: TRBV6-6; d_gene: TRBD1
CDR3aa: CASVTGGASAGGYTF; CDR3nt: TGTGCCAGCGTGACAGGGGGCGCGTCTGCAGGCGGCTACACCTTC; abundance: .; j_gene: TRBJ1-2; v_gene: TRBV2; d_gene: TRBD1
CDR3aa: CASSFVGARETQYF; CDR3nt: TGCGCCAGCAGCTTTGTGGGGGCCCGAGAGACCCAGTACTTC; abundance: .; j_gene: TRBJ2-5; v_gene: TRBV5-1; d_gene: .
CDR3aa: CASSQRALAGGNEQFF; CDR3nt: TGTGCCAGCAGCCAAAGGGCCCTAGCGGGGGGAAATGAGCAGTTCTTC; abundance: .; j_gene: TRBJ2-1; v_gene: TRBV4-2; d_gene: TRBD2
CDR3aa: CAFPHRAGGLAGDRTDTQYF; CDR3nt: TGTGCTTTCCCTCATAGGGCAGGTGGACTAGCGGGCGACCGCACAGATACGCAGTATTTT; abundance: .; j_gene: TRBJ2-3; v_gene: TRBV21-1; d_gene: .
CDR3aa: CASSLVGREGDTEAFF; CDR3nt: TGTGCCAGCAGCTTAGTCGGCAGGGAAGGGGACACTGAAGCTTTCTTT; abundance: .; j_gene: TRBJ1-1; v_gene: TRBV7-8; d_gene: .
CDR3aa: CASSLVPIEETQYF; CDR3nt: TGTGCCAGCAGCTTAGTTCCCATAGAGGAGACCCAGTACTTC; abundance: .; j_gene: TRBJ2-5; v_gene: TRBV11-2; d_gene: .
CDR3aa: CSVDGGRDYGYTF; CDR3nt: TGCAGCGTTGATGGGGGGAGAGACTATGGCTACACCTTC; abundance: .; j_gene: TRBJ1-2; v_gene: TRBV29-1; d_gene: .
CDR3aa: CASSPFGGVKAFF; CDR3nt: TGTGCCAGCAGTCCCTTTGGGGGCGTGAAAGCTTTCTTT; abundance: .; j_gene: TRBJ1-1; v_gene: TRBV6-5; d_gene: .
CDR3aa: CASSTGYSPLHF; CDR3nt: TGCGCCAGCAGTACAGGGTATTCACCCCTCCACTTT; abundance: once; j_gene: TRBJ1-6; v_gene: TRBV10-2; d_gene: .
CDR3aa: CASSPRTGGGEQYF; CDR3nt: TGTGCCAGCAGCCCCCGGACAGGGGGCGGCGAGCAGTACTTC; abundance: .; j_gene: TRBJ2-7; v_gene: TRBV9; d_gene: TRBD1
CDR3aa: CASSTSRDPSNSPLHF; CDR3nt: TGTGCCAGCAGCACTAGCCGGGATCCGTCGAATTCACCCCTCCACTTT; abundance: .; j_gene: TRBJ1-6; v_gene: TRBV9; d_gene: .
CDR3aa: CASSMGGTISNQPQHF; CDR3nt: TGTGCCAGTAGTATGGGGGGGACAATTAGCAATCAGCCCCAGCATTTT; abundance: .; j_gene: TRBJ1-5; v_gene: TRBV19; d_gene: .